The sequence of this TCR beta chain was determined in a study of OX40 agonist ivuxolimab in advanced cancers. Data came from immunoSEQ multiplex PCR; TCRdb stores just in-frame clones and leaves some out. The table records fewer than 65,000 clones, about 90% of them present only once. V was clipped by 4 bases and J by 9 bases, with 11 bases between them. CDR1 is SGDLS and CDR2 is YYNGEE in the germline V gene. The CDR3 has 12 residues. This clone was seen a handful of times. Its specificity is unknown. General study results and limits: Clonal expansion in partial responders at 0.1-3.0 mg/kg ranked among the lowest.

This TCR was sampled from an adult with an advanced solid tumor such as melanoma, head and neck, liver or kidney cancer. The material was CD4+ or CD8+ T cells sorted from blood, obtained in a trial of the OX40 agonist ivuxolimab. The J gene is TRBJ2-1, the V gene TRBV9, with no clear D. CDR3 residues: CASSPGPPEQFF. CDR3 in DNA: TGTGCCAGCAGCCCCGGCCCCCCTGAGCAGTTCTTC.